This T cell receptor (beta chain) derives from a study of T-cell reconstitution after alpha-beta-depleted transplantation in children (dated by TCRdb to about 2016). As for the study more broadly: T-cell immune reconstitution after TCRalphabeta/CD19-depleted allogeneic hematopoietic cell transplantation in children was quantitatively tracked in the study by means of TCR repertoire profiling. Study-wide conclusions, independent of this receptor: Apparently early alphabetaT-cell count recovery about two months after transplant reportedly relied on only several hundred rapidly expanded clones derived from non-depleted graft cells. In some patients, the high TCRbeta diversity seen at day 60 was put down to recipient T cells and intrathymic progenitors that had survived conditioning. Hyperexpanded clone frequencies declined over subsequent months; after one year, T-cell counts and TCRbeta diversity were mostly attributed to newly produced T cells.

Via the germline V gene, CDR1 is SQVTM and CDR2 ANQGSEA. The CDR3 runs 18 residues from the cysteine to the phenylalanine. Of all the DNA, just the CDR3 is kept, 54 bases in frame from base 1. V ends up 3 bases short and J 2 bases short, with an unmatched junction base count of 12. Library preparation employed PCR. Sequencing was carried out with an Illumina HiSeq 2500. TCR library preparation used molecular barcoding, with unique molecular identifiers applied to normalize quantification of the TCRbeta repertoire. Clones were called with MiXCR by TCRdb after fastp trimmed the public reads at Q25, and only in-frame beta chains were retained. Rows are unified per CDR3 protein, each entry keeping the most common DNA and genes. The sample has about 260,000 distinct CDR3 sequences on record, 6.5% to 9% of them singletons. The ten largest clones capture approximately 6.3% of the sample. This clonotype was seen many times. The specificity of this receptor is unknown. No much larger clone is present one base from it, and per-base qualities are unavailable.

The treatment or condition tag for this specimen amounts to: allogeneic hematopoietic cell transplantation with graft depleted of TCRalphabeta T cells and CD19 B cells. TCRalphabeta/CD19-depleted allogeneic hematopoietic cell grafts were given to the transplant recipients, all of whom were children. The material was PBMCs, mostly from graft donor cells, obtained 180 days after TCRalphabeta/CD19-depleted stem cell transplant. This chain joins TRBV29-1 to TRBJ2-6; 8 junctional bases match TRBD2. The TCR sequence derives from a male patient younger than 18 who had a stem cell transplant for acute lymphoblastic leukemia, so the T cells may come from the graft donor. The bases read TGCAGCGTTGAGGACTTAAGGACTAGCAGAACTGGGGCCAACGTCCTGACTTTC. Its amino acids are CSVEDLRTSRTGANVLTF.